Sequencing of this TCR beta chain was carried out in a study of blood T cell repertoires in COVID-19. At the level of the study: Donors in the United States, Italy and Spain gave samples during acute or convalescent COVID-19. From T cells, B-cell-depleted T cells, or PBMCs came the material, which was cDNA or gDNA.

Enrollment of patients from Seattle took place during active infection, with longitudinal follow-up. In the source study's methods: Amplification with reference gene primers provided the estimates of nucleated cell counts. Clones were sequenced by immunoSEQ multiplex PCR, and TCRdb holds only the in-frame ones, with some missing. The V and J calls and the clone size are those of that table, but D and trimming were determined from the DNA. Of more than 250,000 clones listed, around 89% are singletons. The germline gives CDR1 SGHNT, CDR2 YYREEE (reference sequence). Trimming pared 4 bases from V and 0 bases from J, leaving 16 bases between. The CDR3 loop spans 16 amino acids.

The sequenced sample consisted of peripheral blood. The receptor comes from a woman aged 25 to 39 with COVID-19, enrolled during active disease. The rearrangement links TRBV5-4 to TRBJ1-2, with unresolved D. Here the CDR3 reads CASSRGMGRANYGYTF. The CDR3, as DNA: TGTGCCAGCAGCCGGGGTATGGGAAGAGCTAACTATGGCTACACCTTC.